The clone carrying this T cell receptor beta chain occurred many times. Germline CDR1 reads SQVTM; CDR2 reads ANQGSEA. The V gene lost 7 bases and the J gene lost 1 base, with 9 bases spanning the gap. The CDR3 extends over 12 amino acids. A single record per CDR3 protein comes from TCRdb applying MiXCR to the 5' RACE reads. The sample shows 53,000 or so distinct CDR3 sequences, about 15% of them seen only once. This entry belongs to a study of T cells of healthy individuals. This TCR came from a human donor in good health. The chain links TRBV29-1 to TRBJ2-3; D not certain. Here the CDR3 reads CSERTGTDTQYF. CDR3 nucleotide sequence: TGCAGCGAGCGAACAGGCACAGATACGCAGTATTTT.